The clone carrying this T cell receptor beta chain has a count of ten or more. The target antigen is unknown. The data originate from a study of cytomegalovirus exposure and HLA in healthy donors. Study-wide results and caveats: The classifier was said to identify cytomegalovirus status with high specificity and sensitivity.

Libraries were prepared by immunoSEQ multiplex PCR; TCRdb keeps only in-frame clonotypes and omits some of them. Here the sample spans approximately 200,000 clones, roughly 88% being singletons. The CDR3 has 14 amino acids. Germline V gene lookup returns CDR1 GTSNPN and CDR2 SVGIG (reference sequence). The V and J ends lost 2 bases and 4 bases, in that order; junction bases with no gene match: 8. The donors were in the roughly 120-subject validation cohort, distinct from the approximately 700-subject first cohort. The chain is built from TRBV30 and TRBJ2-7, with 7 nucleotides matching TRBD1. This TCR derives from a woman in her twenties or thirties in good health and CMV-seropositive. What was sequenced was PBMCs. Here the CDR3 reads CAWSLTGDGYEQYF. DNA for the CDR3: TGTGCCTGGAGTCTTACAGGGGATGGGTACGAGCAGTACTTC.